These 19 T cell receptor beta chains were sequenced from one sample in a study of regulatory T cells in long-lasting Graves disease (dated by TCRdb to the early 2020s). Library construction relied on multiplex PCR. TCRdb names Illumina HiSeq 4000 as the instrument used. To build TCR beta libraries, CDR3 regions were amplified by Arm-PCR using iRepertoire HTBI primers. TCRdb itself trimmed the public reads at Q25 with fastp, ran MiXCR and retained productive beta chains. Each entry is one CDR3 protein sequence, shown with its most common DNA and genes. This sample is represented by 400,000 to 500,000 distinct CDR3 sequences; 21% of them were singletons. 14% of the sample lies in the top ten. This sample's time point label indicates: persistent/refractory GD, antithyroid drugs over 5 years with positive TRAb. For both TCR sequencing and RNA sequencing, RNA was extracted from PBMCs using TRIzol. Specimen: peripheral blood mononuclear cells (PBMCs), collected when the disease was refractory, from a patient treated with antithyroid drugs. The receptors here all came from a female donor with Graves disease.

This clonotype was counted a few times. The chain combines TRBV3-1 with TRBJ1-6, with 10 bases matching TRBD1. CDR1 LGHDT and CDR2 YNNKEL come from the germline V gene (reference sequence). J lost 10 bases, V lost 4 bases, and 4 bases had no gene match. The length of the CDR3 is 14 residues. The DNA for the CDR3 is TGTGCCAGCAGCCGCGGACAGGGGGACTCACCCCTCCACTTT. Protein: CASSRGQGDSPLHF.

This clonotype was counted a few times. The chain recombines TRBV10-2 with TRBJ2-5, with D unresolved. The germline V gene encodes CDR1 WSHSY and CDR2 SAAADI. The CDR3 runs to 13 residues. Between the trimmed V and J ends, which lost 0 bases and 5 bases, there was a span of 7 bases. The CDR3, as DNA: TGCGCCAGCAGTGAGTCACCGGTGGAGACCCAGTACTTC. It yields the protein CASSESPVETQYF.

This clonotype was seen at least ten times. V usage is TRBV28 and J usage is TRBJ1-2; no definite D call. V dropped 5 bases and J dropped 0 bases, with 10 bases sitting between them. Germline V gene lookup returns CDR1 MDHEN and CDR2 SYDVKM. CDR3 length: 14 amino acids. CDR3 nucleotides: TGTGCCAGCAGTCTGACAATCACTAACTATGGCTACACCTTC. Translation: CASSLTITNYGYTF.

This clonotype was seen ten or more times. The chain combines TRBV11-2 with TRBJ2-5; 8 bases align to TRBD2. V shed 4 bases, J shed 4 bases, and the junction held 8 bases outside the gene matches. CDR3 length: 15 amino acids. Germline V gene data show CDR1 as SGHAT and CDR2 as FQNNGV. The CDR3 protein is CASSSWRAGVETQYF. The CDR3 DNA is TGTGCCAGCAGCTCCTGGCGAGCGGGAGTAGAGACCCAGTACTTC. The full variable domain, rest sourced from reference TRBV11-2 and TRBJ2-5, is EAGVAQSPRYKIIEKRQSVAFWCNPISGHATLYWYQQILGQGPKLLIQFQNNGVVDDSQLPKDRFSAERLKGVDSTLKIQPAKLEDSAVYLCASSSWRAGVETQYFGPGTRLLVL.

The chain joins TRBV6-1 to TRBJ1-2; D is unresolved. CDR1 and CDR2 (germline): MNHNS, SASEGT. The CDR3 extends over 16 amino acids. V shed 3 bases and J shed 3 bases, with 17 bases lying between them. CDR3 residues: CASSDQDRAGHYGYTF. As DNA, the CDR3 is TGTGCCAGCAGTGATCAGGACCGTGCTGGCCACTATGGCTACACCTTC.

This clonotype was seen repeatedly, ten times or more. The chain is built from TRBV11-2 and TRBJ1-5; D call uncertain. Germline V CDR1 and CDR2: SGHAT, FQNNGV. The CDR3 is made up of 15 amino acids. Trimming left V 1 base short and J 1 base short, with 8 bases between. CDR3 loop: CASSLGSQSNQPQHF. In DNA, the CDR3 is TGTGCCAGCAGCTTAGGCAGCCAGAGCAATCAGCCCCAGCATTTT.

With respect to this clonotype: A much larger clonotype is one base distant, so this may be a read error. This chain connects TRBV3-1 to TRBJ2-7, with D maybe TRBD1 (5 bases). The CDR3 contains 15 residues. The germline gives CDR1 LGHDT, CDR2 YNNKEL (reference sequence). Written as DNA, the CDR3 is TGTGCCGGCAGCCAAATTGGGGCGACTTCCTACGAGCAGTACTTC. Encoded protein: CAGSQIGATSYEQYF.

This clonotype was detected a few times. The chain joins TRBV14 to TRBJ2-7; tentative D call: TRBD2 (5 bases). The CDR3 is made up of 15 amino acids. The germline V and J ends were trimmed by 5 bases and 3 bases, with 17 bases remaining between them. Germline CDR1 and CDR2: SGHDN and FVKESK. CDR3 in DNA: TGTGCCAGCAGCGCCGACATCGGAGGATACTACGAGCAGTACTTC. This gives the protein CASSADIGGYYEQYF.

In its sample, this clonotype was seen many times. The CDR3 nucleotides are TGTGCCAGCAGCTTAGCGCAGGGGAACACTGAAGCTTTCTTT. Translating gives CASSLAQGNTEAFF. The V gene is TRBV7-9, the J gene TRBJ1-1, with D perhaps matching TRBD1 (5 bases). Trimming cost V 0 bases and J 1 base, with 6 bases left between them. Germline assignment: CDR1 SEHNR and CDR2 FQNEAQ (reference sequence). The CDR3 extends over 14 amino acids. Together with reference TRBV7-9 and TRBJ1-1, the CDR3 gives the full variable domain: DTGVSQNPRHKITKRGQNVTFRCDPISEHNRLYWYRQTLGQGPEFLTYFQNEAQLEKSRLLSDRFSAERPKGSFSTLEIQRTEQGDSAMYLCASSLAQGNTEAFFGQGTRLTVV.

This clonotype showed up many times. The chain has TRBV27 and TRBJ2-5, with TRBD2 identical over 7 bases. V lost 1 base to trimming and J lost 2 bases; unmatched junction nucleotides: 4. Per germline, CDR1 MNHEY and CDR2 SMNVEV (reference sequence). CDR3 size: 15 residues. The CDR3 is CASSLLLAQQETQYF. CDR3 nucleotide sequence: TGTGCCAGCAGTTTATTACTAGCGCAACAAGAGACCCAGTACTTC.

The J gene is TRBJ2-5, the V gene TRBV27; 8 nucleotides line up with TRBD2. Germline assignment: CDR1 MNHEY and CDR2 SMNVEV (reference sequence). V gave up 5 bases and J gave up 4 bases; unmatched junction bases: 15. The CDR3 is 17 amino acids. The CDR3 DNA follows: TGTGCCAGCAGTCCCGGTTTGCGGGAGGTCCCTCCAGAGACCCAGTACTTC. Translation gives CASSPGLREVPPETQYF.

In this sample, this clonotype turned up a few times. This sequence joins TRBV20-1 and TRBJ2-3; 12 nucleotides agree with TRBD2. V was clipped by 1 base and J by 3 bases; unmatched bases: 5. The CDR3 has 16 amino acids. Germline assignment: CDR1 DFQATT and CDR2 SNEGSKA (reference sequence). CDR3 region: CSARVRLAGVTDTQYF. CDR3 DNA sequence: TGCAGTGCTAGAGTTCGACTAGCGGGAGTAACAGATACGCAGTATTTT.

This clonotype has at least ten counts. The V call is TRBV6-1, the J call TRBJ2-5; tentatively, D is TRBD2 (6 bases). V lost 5 bases and J 4 bases, leaving 14 bases between the germline ends. CDR3 length: 14 amino acids. The germline gives CDR1 MNHNS, CDR2 SASEGT. CDR3 region: CASSNQGRLETQYF. In nucleotides, the CDR3 is TGTGCCAGCAGTAACCAAGGGAGGTTAGAGACCCAGTACTTC.

This clonotype was seen ten or more times. The chain has TRBV28 and TRBJ1-2; the match to TRBD1 covers 7 bases. With 2 bases clipped from V and 2 bases from J, the junction kept 2 bases outside the gene matches. CDR3 length: 14 amino acids. CDR1 and CDR2 (germline): MDHEN, SYDVKM. The CDR3 DNA reads TGTGCCAGCAGTTTAGTGACAGGGAACTATGGCTACACCTTC. Encoded protein: CASSLVTGNYGYTF.

This clonotype has at least ten counts. V usage is TRBV7-8 and J usage is TRBJ2-2; TRBD2 matches 8 bases. The CDR3 runs 16 residues. CDR1 and CDR2 from the germline V gene are SGHVS and FQNEAQ. Germline trimming cut 5 bases from V and 6 bases from J; bases unmatched to any gene: 11. CDR3 region: CASSRTGSGGAGELFF. CDR3 bases: TGTGCCAGCAGCCGAACCGGGAGCGGGGGCGCCGGGGAGCTGTTTTTT.

The CDR3 spells CASKPSGTHEQYF. CDR3 coding DNA: TGTGCCAGCAAGCCCTCTGGGACCCACGAGCAGTACTTC. The chain employs TRBV7-2 and TRBJ2-7; D may correspond to TRBD1 or TRBD2 (5 bases each). Trimming pared 7 bases from V and 5 bases from J, leaving 15 bases between. This CDR3 spans 13 amino acids. The germline CDR1 and CDR2 sequences are SGHTA and FQGNSA.

This clonotype was counted only a few times. The V gene is TRBV4-1, the J gene TRBJ2-1; 7 bases match TRBD2. V was pared by 4 bases and J by 8 bases, with 5 bases of the junction left unmatched. The germline gives CDR1 MGHRA, CDR2 YSYEKL. The CDR3 is made up of 13 amino acids. This chain's CDR3 is CASSRRGGDEQFF. DNA of the CDR3: TGCGCCAGCAGCCGGAGGGGAGGGGATGAGCAGTTCTTC.

The chain carries TRBV25-1 and TRBJ2-1, with D unresolved. The CDR3 covers 12 residues. Germline assignment: CDR1 MGHDK and CDR2 SYGVNS. Trimming removed 1 base from V and 7 bases from J, with 5 bases in between. This CDR3 is CASSESPNEQFF. As DNA, the CDR3 is TGTGCCAGCAGTGAATCCCCGAATGAGCAGTTCTTC. Full variable domain (rest looked up from reference TRBV25-1 and TRBJ2-1): EADIYQTPRYLVIGTGKKITLECSQTMGHDKMYWYQQDPGMELHLIHYSYGVNSTEKGDLSSESTVSRIRTEHFPLTLESARPSHTSQYLCASSESPNEQFFGPGTRLTVL.

The chain combines TRBV30 with TRBJ2-3; D unresolved. V was pared by 3 bases and J by 3 bases, with 10 bases between. Germline-derived CDR1 and CDR2 are GTSNPN and SVGIG (reference sequence). This CDR3 is 13 amino acids long. This chain's CDR3 is CAWSVVGTDTQYF. CDR3 bases: TGTGCCTGGAGCGTTGTTGGTACAGATACGCAGTATTTT. Full variable domain (missing parts from reference TRBV30 and TRBJ2-3): SQTIHQWPATLVQPVGSPLSLECTVEGTSNPNLYWYRQAAGRGLQLLFYSVGIGQISSEVPQNLSASRPQDRQFILSSKKLLLSDSGFYLCAWSVVGTDTQYFGPGTRLTVL.